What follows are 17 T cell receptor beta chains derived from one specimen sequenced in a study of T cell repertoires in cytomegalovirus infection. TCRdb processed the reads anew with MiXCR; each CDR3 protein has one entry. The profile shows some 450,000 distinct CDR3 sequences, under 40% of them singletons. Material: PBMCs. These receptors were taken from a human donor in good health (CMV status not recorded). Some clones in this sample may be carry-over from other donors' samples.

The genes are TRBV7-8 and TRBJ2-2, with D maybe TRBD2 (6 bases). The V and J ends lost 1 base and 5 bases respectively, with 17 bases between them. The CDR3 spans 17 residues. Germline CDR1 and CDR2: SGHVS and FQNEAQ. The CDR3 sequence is CASSLVRGSMGTGELFF. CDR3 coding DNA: TGTGCCAGCAGCTTAGTGCGGGGTTCCATGGGAACCGGGGAGCTGTTTTTT.

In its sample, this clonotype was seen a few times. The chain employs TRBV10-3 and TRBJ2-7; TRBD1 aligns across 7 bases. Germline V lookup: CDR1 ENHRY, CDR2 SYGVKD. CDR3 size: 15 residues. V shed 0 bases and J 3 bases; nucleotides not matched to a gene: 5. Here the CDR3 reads CAISESGTASYEQYF. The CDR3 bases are TGTGCCATCAGTGAGTCTGGGACAGCTAGCTACGAGCAGTACTTC.

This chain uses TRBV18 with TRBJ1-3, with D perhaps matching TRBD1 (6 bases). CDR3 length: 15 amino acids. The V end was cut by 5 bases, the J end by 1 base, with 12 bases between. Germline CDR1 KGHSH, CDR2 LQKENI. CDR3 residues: CASSSTGLSGNTIYF. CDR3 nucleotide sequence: TGTGCCAGCTCATCAACAGGGCTTTCTGGAAACACCATATATTTT. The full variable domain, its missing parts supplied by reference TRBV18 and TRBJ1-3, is NAGVMQNPRHLVRRRGQEARLRCSPMKGHSHVYWYRQLPEEGLKFMVYLQKENIIDESGMPKERFSAEFPKEGPSILRIQQVVRGDSAAYFCASSSTGLSGNTIYFGEGSWLTVV.

CDR3 nucleotide sequence: TGTGCCAGCAGTTACAAGGGGACAGGGGATATGAACACTGAAGCTTTCTTT. Encoded protein: CASSYKGTGDMNTEAFF. The gene calls are TRBV6-5 and TRBJ1-1; the match to TRBD1 covers 10 bases. The CDR3 loop spans 17 amino acids. V shed 2 bases, J shed 0 bases, and the junction held 6 bases outside the gene matches. The germline gives CDR1 MNHEY, CDR2 SVGAGI.

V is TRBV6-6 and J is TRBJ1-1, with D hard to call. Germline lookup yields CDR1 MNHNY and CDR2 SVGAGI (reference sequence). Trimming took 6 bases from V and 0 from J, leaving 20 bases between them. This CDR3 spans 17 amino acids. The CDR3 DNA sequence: TGTGCCAGCAGGCGTCGTCAATCCCCCTCCCTGAACACTGAAGCTTTCTTT. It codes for CASRRRQSPSLNTEAFF.

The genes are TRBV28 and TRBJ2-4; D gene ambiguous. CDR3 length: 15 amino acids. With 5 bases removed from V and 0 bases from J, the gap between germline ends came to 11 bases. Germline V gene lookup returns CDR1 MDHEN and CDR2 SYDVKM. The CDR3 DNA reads TGTGCCAGCAGTCCTCGAAAACAAGCCAAAAACATTCAGTACTTC. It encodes CASSPRKQAKNIQYF.

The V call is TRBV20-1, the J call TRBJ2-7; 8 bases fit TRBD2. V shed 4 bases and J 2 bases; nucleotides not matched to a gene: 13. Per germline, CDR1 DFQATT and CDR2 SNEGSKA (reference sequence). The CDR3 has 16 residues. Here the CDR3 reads CSANVSGRGVPYEQYF. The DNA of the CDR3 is TGCAGTGCTAATGTTTCCGGGCGGGGGGTGCCCTACGAGCAGTACTTC.

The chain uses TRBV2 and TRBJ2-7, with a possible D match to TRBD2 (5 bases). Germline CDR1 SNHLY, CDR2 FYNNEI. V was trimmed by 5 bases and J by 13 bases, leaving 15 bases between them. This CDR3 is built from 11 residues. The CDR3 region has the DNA TGTGCCAGCAGTCCCGGGAAGGGCCTTTACTTC. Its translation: CASSPGKGLYF.

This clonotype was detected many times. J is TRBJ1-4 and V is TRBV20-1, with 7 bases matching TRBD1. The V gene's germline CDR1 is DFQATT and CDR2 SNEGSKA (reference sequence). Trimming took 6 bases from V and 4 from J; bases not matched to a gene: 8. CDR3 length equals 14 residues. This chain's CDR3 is CSALEGAGNEKLFF. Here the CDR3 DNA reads TGCAGTGCCCTTGAGGGGGCAGGTAATGAAAAACTGTTTTTT.

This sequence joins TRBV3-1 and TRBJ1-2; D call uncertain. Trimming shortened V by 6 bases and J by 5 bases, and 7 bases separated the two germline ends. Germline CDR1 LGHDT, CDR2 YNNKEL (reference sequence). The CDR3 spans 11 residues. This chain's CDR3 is CASRSTYGYTF. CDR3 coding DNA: TGTGCCAGCAGGTCGACTTATGGCTACACCTTC.

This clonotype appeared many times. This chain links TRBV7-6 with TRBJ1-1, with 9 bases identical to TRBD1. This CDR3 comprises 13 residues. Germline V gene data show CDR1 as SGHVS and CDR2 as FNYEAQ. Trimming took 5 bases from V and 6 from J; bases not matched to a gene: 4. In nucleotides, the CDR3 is TGTGCCAGCAGCGGAGGACAGGGGTCTGAAGCTTTCTTT. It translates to CASSGGQGSEAFF. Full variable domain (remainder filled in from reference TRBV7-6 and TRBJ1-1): GAGVSQSPRYKVTKRGQDVALRCDPISGHVSLYWYRQALGQGPEFLTYFNYEAQQDKSGLPNDRFSAERPEGSISTLTIQRTEQRDSAMYRCASSGGQGSEAFFGQGTRLTVV.

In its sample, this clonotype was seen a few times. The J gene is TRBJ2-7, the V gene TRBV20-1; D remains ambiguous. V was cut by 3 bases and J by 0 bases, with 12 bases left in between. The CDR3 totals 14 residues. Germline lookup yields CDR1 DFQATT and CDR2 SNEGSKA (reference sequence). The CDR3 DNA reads TGCAGTGCTAGTTGGCCAAGGAGCTCCTACGAGCAGTACTTC. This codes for CSASWPRSSYEQYF.

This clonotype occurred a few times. The CDR3 bases are TGTGCCAGCAGTAATTCAGCGGCAGATACGCAGTATTTT. Translating it yields CASSNSAADTQYF. This chain connects TRBV12-3 or TRBV12-4 to TRBJ2-3; D perhaps matches TRBD2 (5 bases). V was pared by 5 bases and J by 4 bases, with 10 bases between. The CDR3 extends over 13 amino acids.

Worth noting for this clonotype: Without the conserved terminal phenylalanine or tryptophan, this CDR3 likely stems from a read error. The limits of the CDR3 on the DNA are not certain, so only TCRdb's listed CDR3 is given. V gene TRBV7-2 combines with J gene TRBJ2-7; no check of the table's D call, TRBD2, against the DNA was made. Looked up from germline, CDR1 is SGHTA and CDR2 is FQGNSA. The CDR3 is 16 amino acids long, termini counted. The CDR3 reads CASSLAGPPWAYEKYC.

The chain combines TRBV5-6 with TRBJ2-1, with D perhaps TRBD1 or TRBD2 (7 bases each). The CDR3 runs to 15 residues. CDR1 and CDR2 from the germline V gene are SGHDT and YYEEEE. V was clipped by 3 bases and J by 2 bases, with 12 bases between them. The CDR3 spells CASSWGGTAYNEQFF. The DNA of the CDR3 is TGTGCCAGCAGCTGGGGGGGGACAGCCTACAATGAGCAGTTCTTC.

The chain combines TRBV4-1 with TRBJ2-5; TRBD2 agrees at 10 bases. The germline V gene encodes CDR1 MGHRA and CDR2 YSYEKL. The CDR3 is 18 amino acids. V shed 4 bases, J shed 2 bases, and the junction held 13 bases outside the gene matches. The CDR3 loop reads CASSPNLLAGATQETQYF. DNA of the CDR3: TGCGCCAGCAGCCCCAATCTGCTAGCGGGGGCCACGCAAGAGACCCAGTACTTC.

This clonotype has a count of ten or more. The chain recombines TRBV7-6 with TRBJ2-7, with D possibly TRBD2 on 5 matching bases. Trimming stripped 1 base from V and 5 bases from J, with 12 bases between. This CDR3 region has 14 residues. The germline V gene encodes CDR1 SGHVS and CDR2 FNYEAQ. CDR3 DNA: TGTGCCAGCAGCTTAGAATCGGGGTCCAACGAGCAGTACTTC. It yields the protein CASSLESGSNEQYF. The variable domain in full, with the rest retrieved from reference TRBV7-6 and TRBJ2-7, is GAGVSQSPRYKVTKRGQDVALRCDPISGHVSLYWYRQALGQGPEFLTYFNYEAQQDKSGLPNDRFSAERPEGSISTLTIQRTEQRDSAMYRCASSLESGSNEQYFGPGTRLTVT.